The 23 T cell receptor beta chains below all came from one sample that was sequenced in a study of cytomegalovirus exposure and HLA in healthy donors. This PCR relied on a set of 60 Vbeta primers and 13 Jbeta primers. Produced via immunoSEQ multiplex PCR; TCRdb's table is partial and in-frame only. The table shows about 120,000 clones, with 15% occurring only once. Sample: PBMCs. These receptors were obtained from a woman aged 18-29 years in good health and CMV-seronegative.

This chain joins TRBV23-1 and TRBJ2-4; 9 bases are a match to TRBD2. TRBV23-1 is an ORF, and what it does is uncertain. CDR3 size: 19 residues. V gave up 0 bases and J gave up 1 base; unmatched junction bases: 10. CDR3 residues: CASSQSRLAALGAKNIQYF. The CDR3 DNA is TGCGCCAGCAGTCAATCTAGACTAGCGGCTTTGGGGGCCAAAAACATTCAGTACTTC.

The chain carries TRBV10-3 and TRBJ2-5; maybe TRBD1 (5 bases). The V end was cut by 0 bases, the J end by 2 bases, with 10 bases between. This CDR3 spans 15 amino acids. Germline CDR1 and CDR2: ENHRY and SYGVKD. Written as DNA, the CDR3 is TGTGCCATCAGTGAGTCTGGGGCAGTACAAGAGACCCAGTACTTC. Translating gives CAISESGAVQETQYF.

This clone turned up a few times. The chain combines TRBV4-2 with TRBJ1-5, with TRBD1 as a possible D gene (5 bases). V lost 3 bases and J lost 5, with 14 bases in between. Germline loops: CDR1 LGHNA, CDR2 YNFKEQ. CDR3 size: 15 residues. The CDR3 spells CASSQAIDSYQPQHF. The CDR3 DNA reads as TGTGCCAGCAGCCAGGCGATCGACAGTTATCAGCCCCAGCATTTT.

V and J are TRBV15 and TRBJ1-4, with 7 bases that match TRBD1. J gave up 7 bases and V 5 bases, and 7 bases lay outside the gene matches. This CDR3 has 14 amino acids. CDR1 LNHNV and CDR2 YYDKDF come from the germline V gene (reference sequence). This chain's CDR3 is CATSESGGVEKLFF. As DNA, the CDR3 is TGTGCCACCAGCGAATCAGGGGGTGTTGAAAAACTGTTTTTT.

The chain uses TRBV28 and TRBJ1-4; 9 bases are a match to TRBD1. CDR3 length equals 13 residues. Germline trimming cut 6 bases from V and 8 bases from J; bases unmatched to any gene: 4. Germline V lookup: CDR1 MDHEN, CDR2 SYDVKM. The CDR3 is CASRTGGREKLFF. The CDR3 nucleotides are TGTGCCAGCAGGACAGGGGGACGGGAAAAACTGTTTTTT.

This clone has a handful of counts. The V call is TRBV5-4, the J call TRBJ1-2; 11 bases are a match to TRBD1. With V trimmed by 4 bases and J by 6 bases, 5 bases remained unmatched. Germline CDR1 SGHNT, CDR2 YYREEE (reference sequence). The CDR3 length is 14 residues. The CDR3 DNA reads TGTGCCAGCAGCACCGGACAGGGGGCCGATGGCTACACCTTC. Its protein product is CASSTGQGADGYTF.

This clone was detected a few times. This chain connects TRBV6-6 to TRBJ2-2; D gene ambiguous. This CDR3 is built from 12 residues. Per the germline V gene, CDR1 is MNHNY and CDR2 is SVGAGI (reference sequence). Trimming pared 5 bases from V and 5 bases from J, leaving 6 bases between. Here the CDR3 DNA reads TGTGCCAGCAGTCCCGGGACCGGGGAGCTGTTTTTT. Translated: CASSPGTGELFF.

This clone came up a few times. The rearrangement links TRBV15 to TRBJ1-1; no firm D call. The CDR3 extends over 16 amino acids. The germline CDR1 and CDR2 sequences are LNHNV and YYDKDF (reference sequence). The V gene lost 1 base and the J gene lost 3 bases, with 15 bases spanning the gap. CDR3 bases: TGTGCCACCAGCAGAGGGACGGCCCCGGGGTACACTGAAGCTTTCTTT. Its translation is CATSRGTAPGYTEAFF.

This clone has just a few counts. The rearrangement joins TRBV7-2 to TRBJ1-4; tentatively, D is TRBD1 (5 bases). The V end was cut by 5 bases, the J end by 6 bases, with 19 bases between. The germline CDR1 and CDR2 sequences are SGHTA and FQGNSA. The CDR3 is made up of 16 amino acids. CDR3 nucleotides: TGTGCCAGCAGCCCCGGCAGGAGGGGACGGGATGAAAAACTGTTTTTT. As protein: CASSPGRRGRDEKLFF.

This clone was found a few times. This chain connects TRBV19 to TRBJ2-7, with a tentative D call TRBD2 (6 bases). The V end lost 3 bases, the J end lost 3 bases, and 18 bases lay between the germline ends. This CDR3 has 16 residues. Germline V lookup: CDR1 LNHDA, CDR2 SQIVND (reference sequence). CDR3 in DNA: TGTGCCAGTAGTATCGGATTAAGGGAGGTAAACTACGAGCAGTACTTC. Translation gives CASSIGLREVNYEQYF.

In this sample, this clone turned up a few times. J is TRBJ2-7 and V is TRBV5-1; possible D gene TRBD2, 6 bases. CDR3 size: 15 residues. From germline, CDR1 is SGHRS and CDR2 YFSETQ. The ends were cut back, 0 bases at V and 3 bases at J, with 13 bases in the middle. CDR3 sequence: CASSLAGVGGYEQYF. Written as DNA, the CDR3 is TGCGCCAGCAGCTTGGCCGGGGTCGGGGGCTACGAGCAGTACTTC. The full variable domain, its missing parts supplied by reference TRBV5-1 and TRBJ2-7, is KAGVTQTPRYLIKTRGQQVTLSCSPISGHRSVSWYQQTPGQGLQFLFEYFSETQRNKGNFPGRFSGRQFSNSRSEMNVSTLELGDSALYLCASSLAGVGGYEQYFGPGTRLTVT.

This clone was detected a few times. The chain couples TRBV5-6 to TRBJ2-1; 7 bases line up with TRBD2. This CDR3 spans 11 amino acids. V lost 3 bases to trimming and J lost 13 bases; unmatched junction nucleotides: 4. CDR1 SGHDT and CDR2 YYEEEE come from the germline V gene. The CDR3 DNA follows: TGTGCCAGCAGCTGGGGACTACTTCAGTTCTTC. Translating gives CASSWGLLQFF.

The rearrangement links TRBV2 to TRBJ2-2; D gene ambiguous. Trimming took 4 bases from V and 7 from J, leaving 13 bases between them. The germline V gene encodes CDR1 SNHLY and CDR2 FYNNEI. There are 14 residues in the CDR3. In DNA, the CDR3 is TGTGCCAGCAGTGGTTCGGGTATGGGCGGGGAGCTGTTTTTT. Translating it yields CASSGSGMGGELFF.

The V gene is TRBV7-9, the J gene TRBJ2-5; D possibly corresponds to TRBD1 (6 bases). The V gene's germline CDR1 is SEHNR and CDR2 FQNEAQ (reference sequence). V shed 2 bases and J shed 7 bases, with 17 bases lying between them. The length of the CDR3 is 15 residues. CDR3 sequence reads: CASSLFKGQLRTQYF. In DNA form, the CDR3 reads TGTGCCAGCAGCTTATTCAAGGGACAATTGCGGACCCAGTACTTC.

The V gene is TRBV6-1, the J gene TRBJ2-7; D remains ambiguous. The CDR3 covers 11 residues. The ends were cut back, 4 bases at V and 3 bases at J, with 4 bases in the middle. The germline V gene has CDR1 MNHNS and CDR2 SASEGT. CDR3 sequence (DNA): TGTGCCAGCAGTGGACTCTACGAGCAGTACTTC. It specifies CASSGLYEQYF.

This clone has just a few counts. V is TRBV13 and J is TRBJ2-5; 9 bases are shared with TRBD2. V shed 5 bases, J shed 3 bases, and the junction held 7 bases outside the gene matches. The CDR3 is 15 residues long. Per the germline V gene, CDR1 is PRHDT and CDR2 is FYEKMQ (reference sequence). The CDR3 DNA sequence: TGTGCCAGCAGCGCAAGACTAGCGGCGAAAGAGACCCAGTACTTC. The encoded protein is CASSARLAAKETQYF.

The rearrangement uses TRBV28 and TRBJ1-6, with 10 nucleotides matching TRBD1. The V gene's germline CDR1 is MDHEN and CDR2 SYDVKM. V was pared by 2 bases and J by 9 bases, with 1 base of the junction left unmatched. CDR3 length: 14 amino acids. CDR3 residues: CASSLRTGGSPLHF. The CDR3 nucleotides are TGTGCCAGCAGTTTAAGGACAGGGGGTTCACCCCTCCACTTT.

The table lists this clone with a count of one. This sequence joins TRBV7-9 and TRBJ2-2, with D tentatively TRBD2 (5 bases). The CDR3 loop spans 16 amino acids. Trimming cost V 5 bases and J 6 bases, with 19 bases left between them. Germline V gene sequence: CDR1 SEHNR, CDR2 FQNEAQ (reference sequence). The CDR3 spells CASSLNSGSLAGELFF. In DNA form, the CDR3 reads TGTGCCAGCAGCCTTAATTCGGGGAGCCTTGCCGGGGAGCTGTTTTTT.

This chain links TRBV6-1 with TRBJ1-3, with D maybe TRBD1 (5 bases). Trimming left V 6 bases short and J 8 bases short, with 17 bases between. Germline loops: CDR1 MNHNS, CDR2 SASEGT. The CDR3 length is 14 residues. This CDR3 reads CASREIGGGDTIYF. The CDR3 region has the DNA TGTGCCAGCAGGGAAATCGGGGGAGGGGACACCATATATTTT.

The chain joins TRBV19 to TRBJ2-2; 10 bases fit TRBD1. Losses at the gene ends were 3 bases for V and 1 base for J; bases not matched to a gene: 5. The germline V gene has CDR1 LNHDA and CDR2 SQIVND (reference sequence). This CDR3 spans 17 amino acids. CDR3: CASSIDRGLENTGELFF. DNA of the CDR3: TGTGCCAGTAGTATTGACAGGGGGCTAGAGAACACCGGGGAGCTGTTTTTT.

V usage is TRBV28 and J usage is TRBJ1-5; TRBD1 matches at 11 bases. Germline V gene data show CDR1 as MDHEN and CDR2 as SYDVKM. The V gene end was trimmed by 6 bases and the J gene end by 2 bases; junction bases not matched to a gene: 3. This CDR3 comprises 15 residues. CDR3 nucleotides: TGTGCCAGCAGGGACAGGGGGCAGGGCAATCAGCCCCAGCATTTT. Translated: CASRDRGQGNQPQHF.

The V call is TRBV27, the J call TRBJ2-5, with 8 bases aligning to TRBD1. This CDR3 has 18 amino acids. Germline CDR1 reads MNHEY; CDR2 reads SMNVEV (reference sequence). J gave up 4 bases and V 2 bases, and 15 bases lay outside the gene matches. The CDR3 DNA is TGTGCCAGCAGTTTACTCGGACAGGGTTTCGAGGGGGGAGAGACCCAGTACTTC. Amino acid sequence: CASSLLGQGFEGGETQYF.

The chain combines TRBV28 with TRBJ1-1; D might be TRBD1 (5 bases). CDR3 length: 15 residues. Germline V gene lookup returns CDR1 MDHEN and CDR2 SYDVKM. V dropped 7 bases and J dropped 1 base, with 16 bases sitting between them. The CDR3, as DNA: TGTGCCAGCATCCTGGTGGGGAGGGGGAACACTGAAGCTTTCTTT. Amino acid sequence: CASILVGRGNTEAFF.